This T cell receptor (beta chain) was retrieved from a study of control samples from healthy donors and cancer patients. V was pared by 3 bases and J by 0 bases, with 17 bases between. The CDR3 contains 17 residues. Germline CDR1 MNHNS, CDR2 SASEGT. Sequencing used immunoSEQ multiplex PCR; TCRdb keeps in-frame clones, though not all of them. The sample lists 60,000 to 75,000 clones, approximately 84% occurring once. The chain carries TRBV6-1 and TRBJ1-1; D is ambiguous. This TCR came from a man between 45 and 60 years old in good health. Source material: blood. The CDR3 loop reads CASSDRTVLRVNTEAFF. In nucleotides, the CDR3 is TGTGCCAGCAGTGACAGGACCGTTCTTAGGGTGAACACTGAAGCTTTCTTT.